Below are 9 T cell receptor beta chains sequenced from a single sample in a study of blood T cell repertoires in COVID-19. Sequencing used immunoSEQ multiplex PCR; TCRdb keeps in-frame clones, though not all of them. This sample carries approximately 180,000 clones, roughly 79% of them seen once, and the ten largest clones take approximately 26%. Sequenced input: peripheral blood. The receptors shown here come from a woman aged 70-85 years with acute or convalescent COVID-19.

This clone was observed once. This sequence joins TRBV11-3 and TRBJ2-3; D is perhaps TRBD2 (6 bases). Germline CDR1 is SGHNT and CDR2 is YENEEA. The CDR3 runs to 15 residues. V lost 6 bases, J lost 2 bases, and 15 bases lay in between. The DNA for the CDR3 is TGTGCCAGCAGTCTAGGCCTAGCGAACACAGATACGCAGTATTTT. Protein: CASSLGLANTDTQYF.

V usage is TRBV28 and J usage is TRBJ1-5; possible D gene TRBD1, 5 bases. The CDR3 consists of 12 residues. Looked up from germline, CDR1 is MDHEN and CDR2 is SYDVKM. V was pared by 7 bases and J by 4 bases, with 8 bases between. Here the CDR3 DNA reads TGTGCCAGCATGGGGGGAAATCAGCCCCAGCATTTT. Translated: CASMGGNQPQHF.

This rearrangement joins TRBV5-1 to TRBJ2-7, with D possibly matching TRBD1 (6 bases). The germline V gene encodes CDR1 SGHRS and CDR2 YFSETQ. The length of the CDR3 is 14 residues. The V and J ends lost 1 base and 5 bases respectively, with 13 bases between them. In DNA form, the CDR3 reads TGCGCCAGCAGCTTGACAGGGTTAACAAACGAGCAGTACTTC. Amino acid sequence: CASSLTGLTNEQYF.

The chain links TRBV5-1 to TRBJ1-6, with D possibly being TRBD1 (5 bases). V lost 4 bases to trimming and J lost 8 bases, with 19 bases between them. Germline loops: CDR1 SGHRS, CDR2 YFSETQ. This CDR3 has 16 residues. The CDR3, as DNA: TGCGCCAGCAGCCGCGGTGTCGGGGGACTCGATTCACCCCTCCACTTT. Translated: CASSRGVGGLDSPLHF.

As DNA, the CDR3 is TGTGCCAGTAGTATGGGGACTATCGGCAATGAGCAGTTCTTC. This sequence encodes CASSMGTIGNEQFF. V and J are TRBV19 and TRBJ2-1; 7 bases are a match to TRBD2. This CDR3 spans 14 amino acids. The germline CDR1 and CDR2 sequences are LNHDA and SQIVND (reference sequence). Trimming took 3 bases from V and 6 from J; bases not matched to a gene: 5.

The V and J genes are TRBV6-6 and TRBJ2-7; no clear D gene. Germline-derived CDR1 and CDR2 are MNHNY and SVGAGI (reference sequence). The CDR3 has 14 amino acids. V lost 9 bases and J lost 7, with 22 bases in between. The CDR3 coding sequence is TGTGCCAGTAAGGCCCCCTCCGGCGTCGGGGAGCAGTACTTC. Its protein product is CASKAPSGVGEQYF.

The chain has TRBV6-6 and TRBJ1-3; weak D call: TRBD1 (6 bases). Germline-derived CDR1 and CDR2 are MNHNY and SVGAGI (reference sequence). This CDR3 region has 16 residues. V lost 6 bases, J lost 0 bases, and 15 bases lay in between. The CDR3 DNA reads as TGTGCCAGCAGCTCTCAGGGGCCTAGCTCTGGAAACACCATATATTTT. It is translated as CASSSQGPSSGNTIYF.

For this clone: One junction end does not reproduce the germline sequence, and a read error may be involved. The rearrangement uses TRBV30 and TRBJ1-4, with D maybe TRBD1 (5 bases). Germline loops: CDR1 GTSNPN, CDR2 SVGIG (reference sequence). The CDR3 extends over 16 amino acids. DNA of the CDR3: TGTGCCTGGAGTCGGCAGGGAGGGTCAACTCATGAAAAACTGTTTTTT. It encodes CAWSRQGGSTHEKLFF. The full variable domain, in which reference TRBV30 and TRBJ1-4 provide the parts outside the CDR3, is SQTIHQWPATLVQPVGSPLSLECTVEGTSNPNLYWYRQAAGRGLQLLFYSVGIGQISSEVPQNLSASRPQDRQFILSSKKLLLSDSGFYLCAWSRQGGSTHEKLFFGSGTQLSVL.

The chain recombines TRBV9 with TRBJ1-4; 7 nucleotides line up with TRBD1. CDR1 and CDR2 from the germline V gene are SGDLS and YYNGEE. J lost 3 bases, V lost 3 bases, and 5 bases had no gene match. CDR3 length equals 15 residues. CDR3 protein: CASSGPGTANEKLFF. CDR3 sequence (DNA): TGTGCCAGCAGCGGACCCGGGACAGCTAATGAAAAACTGTTTTTT.